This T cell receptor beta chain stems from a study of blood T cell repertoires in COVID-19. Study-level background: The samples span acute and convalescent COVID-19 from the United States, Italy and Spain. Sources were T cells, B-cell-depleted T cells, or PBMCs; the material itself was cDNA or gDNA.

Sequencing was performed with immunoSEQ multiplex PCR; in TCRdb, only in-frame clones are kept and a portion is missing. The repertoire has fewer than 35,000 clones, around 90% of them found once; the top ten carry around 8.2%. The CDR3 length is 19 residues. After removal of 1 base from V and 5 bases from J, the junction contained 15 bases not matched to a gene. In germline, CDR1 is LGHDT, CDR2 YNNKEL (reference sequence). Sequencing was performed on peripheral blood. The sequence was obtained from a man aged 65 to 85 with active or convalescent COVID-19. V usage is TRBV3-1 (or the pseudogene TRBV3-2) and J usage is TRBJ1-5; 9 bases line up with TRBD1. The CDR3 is CASSQGYDRGGLSDQPQHF. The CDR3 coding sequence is TGTGCCAGCAGCCAAGGGTACGACAGGGGGGGGCTCTCAGATCAGCCCCAGCATTTT.